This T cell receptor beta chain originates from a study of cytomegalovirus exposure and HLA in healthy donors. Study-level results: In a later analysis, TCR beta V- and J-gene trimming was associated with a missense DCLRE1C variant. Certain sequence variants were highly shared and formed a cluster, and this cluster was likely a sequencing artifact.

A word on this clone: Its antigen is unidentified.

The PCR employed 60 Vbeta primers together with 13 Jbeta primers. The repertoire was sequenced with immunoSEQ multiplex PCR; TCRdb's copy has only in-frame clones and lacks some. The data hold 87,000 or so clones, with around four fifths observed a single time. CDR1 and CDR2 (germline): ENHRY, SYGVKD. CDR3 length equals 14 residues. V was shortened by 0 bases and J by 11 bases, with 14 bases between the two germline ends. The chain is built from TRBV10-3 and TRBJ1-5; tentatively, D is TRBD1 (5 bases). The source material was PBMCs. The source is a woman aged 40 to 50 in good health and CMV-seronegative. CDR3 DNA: TGTGCCATCAGTGAGTCTTCAGACAGTGCGGCCCAGCATTTT. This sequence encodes CAISESSDSAAQHF.